One and the same sample provided the 14 T cell receptor beta chains below, sequenced in a study of blood T cell repertoires in COVID-19 (dated by TCRdb to 2018 to 2020). Library prep was done by the immunoSEQ multiplex PCR assay. Not all clones reach the TCRdb copy of this immuneACCESS table, which keeps in-frame sequences only. Checked studies attribute under half of the gap to unresolved V genes and leave the rest unexplained. In this sample the table shows some 200,000 clones, around 95% of which occur a single time. The top ten clonotypes cover 0.6% to 0.8% of the sample. Material for sequencing was peripheral blood. These receptors were taken from a man younger than 45 with COVID-19, enrolled during active disease.

V and J are TRBV12-3 or TRBV12-4 and TRBJ1-1, with D perhaps matching TRBD1 (6 bases). V was pared by 0 bases and J by 6 bases, with 8 bases between. This CDR3 spans 13 amino acids. CDR3 DNA: TGTGCCAGCAGTTTAGCCCAGGGGCCTGAAGCTTTCTTT. Translating it yields CASSLAQGPEAFF.

This clone is a singleton in its sample. V is TRBV9 and J is TRBJ2-2; weak D call: TRBD1 (5 bases). The germline V and J ends were trimmed by 3 bases and 1 base, with 16 bases remaining between them. This CDR3 contains 17 residues. Germline values: CDR1 SGDLS, CDR2 YYNGEE. CDR3 protein: CASSASPDSMNTGELFF. CDR3 coding DNA: TGTGCCAGCAGCGCGTCACCCGACAGCATGAACACCGGGGAGCTGTTTTTT.

This clone was found once. The V and J genes are TRBV5-1 and TRBJ2-2, with D maybe TRBD1 (5 bases). Germline-derived CDR1 and CDR2 are SGHRS and YFSETQ. Trimming took 3 bases from V and 1 from J, leaving 7 bases between them. The CDR3 consists of 14 residues. The CDR3, as DNA: TGCGCCAGCAGCTCCACAGGGAACACCGGGGAGCTGTTTTTT. Its translation is CASSSTGNTGELFF.

The CDR3 bases are TGTGCCTCCAGGGGGAGGACAGGGGCGAACACCGGGGAGCTGTTTTTT. Its protein product is CASRGRTGANTGELFF. The chain is built from TRBV2 and TRBJ2-2; 9 bases line up with TRBD1. CDR1 and CDR2 from the germline V gene are SNHLY and FYNNEI. After removal of 11 bases from V and 0 bases from J, the junction contained 10 bases not matched to a gene. This CDR3 has 16 residues.

V is TRBV11-2 and J is TRBJ1-2, with 12 positions matching TRBD1. The V and J ends lost 10 bases and 5 bases, in that order; junction bases with no gene match: 14. The germline gives CDR1 SGHAT, CDR2 FQNNGV. The CDR3 has 16 amino acids. CDR3 sequence (DNA): TGTGCCACCAGACACCGGGACAGGGGGCGAGTGTATGGCTACACCTTC. Its translation is CATRHRDRGRVYGYTF. The whole variable domain, filled in from reference TRBV11-2 and TRBJ1-2, reads EAGVAQSPRYKIIEKRQSVAFWCNPISGHATLYWYQQILGQGPKLLIQFQNNGVVDDSQLPKDRFSAERLKGVDSTLKIQPAKLEDSAVYLCATRHRDRGRVYGYTFGSGTRLTVV.

This clone was observed once. The chain links TRBV12-3 or TRBV12-4 to TRBJ2-2; weak D call: TRBD2 (5 bases). V was cut by 10 bases and J by 5 bases, with 14 bases left in between. This CDR3 has 13 residues. The CDR3: CAIITEVTGELFF. CDR3 in DNA: TGTGCCATCATCACGGAGGTGACCGGGGAGCTGTTTTTT.

The V and J genes are TRBV6-2 or TRBV6-3 and TRBJ2-6; TRBD1 agrees at 7 bases. This CDR3 is built from 19 residues. V was pared by 3 bases and J by 0 bases, with 11 bases of the junction left unmatched. Germline V gene lookup returns CDR1 MNHEY and CDR2 SVGEGT. DNA for the CDR3: TGTGCCAGCAGTTATCCGACCGGGACAGCCAGCTCTGGGGCCAACGTCCTGACTTTC. Translation gives CASSYPTGTASSGANVLTF.

This rearrangement joins TRBV19 to TRBJ2-3, with TRBD2 matching over 9 bases. Germline values: CDR1 LNHDA, CDR2 SQIVND (reference sequence). Unmatched junction bases numbered 3, after V lost 1 base and J lost 7 bases. This CDR3 has 14 residues. CDR3 DNA: TGTGCCAGTAGTATAGGGACTAGCGCGAATACGCAGTATTTT. The encoded protein is CASSIGTSANTQYF.

The chain recombines TRBV5-1 with TRBJ1-1; 12 bases match TRBD1. This CDR3 region has 17 residues. CDR1 and CDR2 from the germline V gene are SGHRS and YFSETQ. V shed 4 bases, J shed 3 bases, and the junction held 10 bases outside the gene matches. This chain's CDR3 is CASSQGTGGRGDTEAFF. The CDR3 nucleotides read TGCGCCAGCAGCCAGGGGACAGGGGGCCGGGGCGACACTGAAGCTTTCTTT. The complete variable domain, with remaining parts taken from reference TRBV5-1 and TRBJ1-1, reads KAGVTQTPRYLIKTRGQQVTLSCSPISGHRSVSWYQQTPGQGLQFLFEYFSETQRNKGNFPGRFSGRQFSNSRSEMNVSTLELGDSALYLCASSQGTGGRGDTEAFFGQGTRLTVV.

The genes are TRBV25-1 and TRBJ2-3; 7 bases fit TRBD1. The CDR3 length is 14 residues. J was trimmed by 6 bases and V by 3 bases; bases with no gene match: 6. Germline CDR1 and CDR2: MGHDK and SYGVNS. CDR3 in DNA: TGTGCCAGCAGTGAGGGACAGCCTCGGGATACGCAGTATTTT. Protein product: CASSEGQPRDTQYF.

The chain employs TRBV5-3 and TRBJ1-1; 9 bases map to TRBD1. TRBV5-3 is filed as an ORF, its function uncertain. Trimming cost V 4 bases and J 0 bases; bases outside gene matches: 10. The CDR3 spans 17 residues. The CDR3 DNA reads TGTGCCAGAAGCCCCTCGACAGGGGGAAAATTGAACACTGAAGCTTTCTTT. Amino acids: CARSPSTGGKLNTEAFF.

V usage is TRBV2 and J usage is TRBJ2-5; TRBD2 matches 12 bases. The V gene's germline CDR1 is SNHLY and CDR2 FYNNEI. Trimming removed 9 bases from V and 2 bases from J; junction bases left unmatched: 7. The CDR3 consists of 15 residues. Here the CDR3 reads CARSRLAGAQETQYF. The CDR3 bases are TGTGCCAGGAGTCGACTAGCGGGAGCTCAAGAGACCCAGTACTTC.

This chain uses TRBV11-3 with TRBJ2-1; TRBD1 matches 7 bases. After removal of 3 bases from V and 3 bases from J, the junction contained 2 bases not matched to a gene. Germline CDR1 SGHNT, CDR2 YENEEA. The CDR3 is made up of 14 amino acids. The DNA for the CDR3 is TGTGCCAGCAGCTTCCGGGACAGCTACAATGAGCAGTTCTTC. Its protein is CASSFRDSYNEQFF.

The chain employs TRBV20-1 and TRBJ2-7, with D possibly TRBD1 on 5 matching bases. The V end was cut by 3 bases, the J end by 5 bases, with 11 bases between. CDR1 is DFQATT and CDR2 is SNEGSKA in the germline V gene (reference sequence). This CDR3 contains 12 residues. The CDR3 here is CSASRQSHEQYF. CDR3 sequence (DNA): TGCAGTGCTAGTAGACAGTCCCACGAGCAGTACTTC.